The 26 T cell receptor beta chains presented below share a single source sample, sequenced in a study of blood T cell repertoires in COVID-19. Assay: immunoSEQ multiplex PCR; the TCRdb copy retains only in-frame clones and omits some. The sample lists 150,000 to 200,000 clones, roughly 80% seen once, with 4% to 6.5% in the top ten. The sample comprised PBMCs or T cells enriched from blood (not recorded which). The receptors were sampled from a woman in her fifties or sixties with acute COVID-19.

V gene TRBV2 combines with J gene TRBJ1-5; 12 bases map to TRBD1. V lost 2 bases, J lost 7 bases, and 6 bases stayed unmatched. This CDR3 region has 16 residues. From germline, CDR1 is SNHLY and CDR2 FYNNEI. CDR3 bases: TGTGCCAGCAGTGAACTGGGACAGGGGGCGCGGCAGCCCCAGCATTTT. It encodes CASSELGQGARQPQHF.

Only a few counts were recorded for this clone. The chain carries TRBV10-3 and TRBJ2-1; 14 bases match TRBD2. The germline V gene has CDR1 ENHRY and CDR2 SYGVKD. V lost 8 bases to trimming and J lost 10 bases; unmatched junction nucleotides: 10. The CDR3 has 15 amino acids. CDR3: CAIGPTSGGAEEQFF. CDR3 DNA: TGTGCCATCGGGCCGACTAGCGGGGGGGCAGAGGAGCAGTTCTTC.

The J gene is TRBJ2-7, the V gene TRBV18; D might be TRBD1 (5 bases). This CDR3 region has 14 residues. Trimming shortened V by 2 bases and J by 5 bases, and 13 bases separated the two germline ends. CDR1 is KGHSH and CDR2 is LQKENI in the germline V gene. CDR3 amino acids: CASSPFARADEQYV. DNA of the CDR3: TGTGCCAGCTCACCATTTGCCAGGGCCGACGAGCAGTACGTC.

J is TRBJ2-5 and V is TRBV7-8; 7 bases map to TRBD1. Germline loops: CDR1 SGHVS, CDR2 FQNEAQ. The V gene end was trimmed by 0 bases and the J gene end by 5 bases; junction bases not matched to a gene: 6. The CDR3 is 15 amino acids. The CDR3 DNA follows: TGTGCCAGCAGCTTAGCGCTGACAGGGCTGGAGACCCAGTACTTC. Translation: CASSLALTGLETQYF.

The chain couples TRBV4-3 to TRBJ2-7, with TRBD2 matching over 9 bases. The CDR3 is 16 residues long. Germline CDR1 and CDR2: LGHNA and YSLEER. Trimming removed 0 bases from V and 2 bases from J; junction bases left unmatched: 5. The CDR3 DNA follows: TGCGCCAGCAGCCAAGAGGCCAGCGGGAGGACCTACGAGCAGTACTTC. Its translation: CASSQEASGRTYEQYF.

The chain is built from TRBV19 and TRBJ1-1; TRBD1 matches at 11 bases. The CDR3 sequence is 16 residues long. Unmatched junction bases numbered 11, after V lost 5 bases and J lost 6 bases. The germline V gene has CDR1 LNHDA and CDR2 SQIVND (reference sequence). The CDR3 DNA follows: TGTGCCAGTAGTTTTTCGGGACAGGGGGTTGAGGCTGAAGCTTTCTTT. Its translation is CASSFSGQGVEAEAFF.

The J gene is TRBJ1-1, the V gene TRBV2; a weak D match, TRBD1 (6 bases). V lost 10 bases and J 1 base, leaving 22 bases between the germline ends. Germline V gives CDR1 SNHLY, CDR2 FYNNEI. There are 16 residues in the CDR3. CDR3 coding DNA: TGTGCCACCTCATTATTAGGGGGAGTAACGAACACTGAAGCTTTCTTT. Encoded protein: CATSLLGGVTNTEAFF. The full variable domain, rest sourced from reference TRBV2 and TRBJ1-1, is EPEVTQTPSHQVTQMGQEVILRCVPISNHLYFYWYRQILGQKVEFLVSFYNNEISEKSEIFDDQFSVERPDGSNFTLKIRSTKLEDSAMYFCATSLLGGVTNTEAFFGQGTRLTVV.

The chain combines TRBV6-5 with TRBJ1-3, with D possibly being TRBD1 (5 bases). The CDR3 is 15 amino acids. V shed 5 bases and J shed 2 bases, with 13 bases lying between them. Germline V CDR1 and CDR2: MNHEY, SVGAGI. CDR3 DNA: TGTGCCAGCAGTACCTCCCCGACAGCTGGAAACACCATATATTTT. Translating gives CASSTSPTAGNTIYF.

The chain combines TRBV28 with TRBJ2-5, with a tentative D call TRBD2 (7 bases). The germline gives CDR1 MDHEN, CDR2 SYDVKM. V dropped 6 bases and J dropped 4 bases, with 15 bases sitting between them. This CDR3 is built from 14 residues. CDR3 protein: CASRRGGAAETQYF. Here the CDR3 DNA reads TGTGCCAGCAGGAGAGGGGGGGCCGCAGAGACCCAGTACTTC. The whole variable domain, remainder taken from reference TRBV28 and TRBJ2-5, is DVKVTQSSRYLVKRTGEKVFLECVQDMDHENMFWYRQDPGLGLRLIYFSYDVKMKEKGDIPEGYSVSREKKERFSLILESASTNQTSMYLCASRRGGAAETQYFGPGTRLLVL.

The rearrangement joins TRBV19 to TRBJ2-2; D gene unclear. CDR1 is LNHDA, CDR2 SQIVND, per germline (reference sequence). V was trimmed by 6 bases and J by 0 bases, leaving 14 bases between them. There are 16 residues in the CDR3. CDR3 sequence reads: CASRPWAQTNTGELFF. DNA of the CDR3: TGTGCCAGTAGACCCTGGGCGCAAACGAACACCGGGGAGCTGTTTTTT.

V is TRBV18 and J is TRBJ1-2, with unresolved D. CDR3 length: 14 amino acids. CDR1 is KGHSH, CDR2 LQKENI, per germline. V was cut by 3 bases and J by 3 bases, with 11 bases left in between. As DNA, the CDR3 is TGTGCCAGCTCACCGGATTTGAGGGACTATGGCTACACCTTC. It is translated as CASSPDLRDYGYTF.

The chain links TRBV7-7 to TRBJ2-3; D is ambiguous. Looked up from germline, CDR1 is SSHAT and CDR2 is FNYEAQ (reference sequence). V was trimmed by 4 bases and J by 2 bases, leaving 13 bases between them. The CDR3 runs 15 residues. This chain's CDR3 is CASSYTPTPTDTQYF. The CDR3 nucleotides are TGTGCCAGCAGCTACACTCCGACTCCCACAGATACGCAGTATTTT.

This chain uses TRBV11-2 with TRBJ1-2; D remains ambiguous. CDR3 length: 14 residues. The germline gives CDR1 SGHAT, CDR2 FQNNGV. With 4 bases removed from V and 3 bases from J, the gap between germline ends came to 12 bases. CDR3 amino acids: CASSSLEVYYGYTF. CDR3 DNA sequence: TGTGCCAGCAGCTCGCTGGAGGTCTACTATGGCTACACCTTC.

The chain's CDR3 is CASSLDRDAEAFF. The CDR3, as DNA: TGTGCCAGCTCGCTAGACAGGGACGCTGAAGCTTTCTTT. The V and J genes are TRBV18 and TRBJ1-1; TRBD1 aligns across 7 bases. Germline CDR1 reads KGHSH; CDR2 reads LQKENI. Trimming removed 6 bases from V and 6 bases from J; junction bases left unmatched: 7. This CDR3 has 13 residues.

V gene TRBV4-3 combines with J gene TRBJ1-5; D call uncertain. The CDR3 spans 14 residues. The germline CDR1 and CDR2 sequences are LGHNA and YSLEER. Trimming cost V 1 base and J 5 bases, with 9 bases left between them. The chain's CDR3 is CASSQVVTDQPQHF. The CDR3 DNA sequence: TGCGCCAGCAGCCAAGTCGTAACGGATCAGCCCCAGCATTTT.

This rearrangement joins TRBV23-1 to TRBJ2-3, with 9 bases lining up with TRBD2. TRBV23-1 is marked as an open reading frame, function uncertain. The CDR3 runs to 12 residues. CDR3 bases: TGCAGAAGCGGGAGGTCACCAGATACGCAGTATTTT. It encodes CRSGRSPDTQYF.

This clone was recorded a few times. CDR3 sequence reads: CASRPGTGVLNYGYTF. Here the CDR3 DNA reads TGCGCCAGCAGACCGGGGACAGGGGTCCTTAACTATGGCTACACCTTC. The J gene is TRBJ1-2, the V gene TRBV5-1; 10 nucleotides match TRBD1. J gave up 1 base and V 5 bases, and 8 bases lay outside the gene matches. Germline lookup yields CDR1 SGHRS and CDR2 YFSETQ. The CDR3 runs 16 residues.

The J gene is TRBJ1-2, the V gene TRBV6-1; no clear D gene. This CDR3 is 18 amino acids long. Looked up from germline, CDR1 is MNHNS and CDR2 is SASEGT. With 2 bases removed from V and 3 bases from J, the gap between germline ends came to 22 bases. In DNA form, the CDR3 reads TGTGCCAGCAGTGAAAACGATTGGCGGGTACGGCTTTACTATGGCTACACCTTC. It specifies CASSENDWRVRLYYGYTF.

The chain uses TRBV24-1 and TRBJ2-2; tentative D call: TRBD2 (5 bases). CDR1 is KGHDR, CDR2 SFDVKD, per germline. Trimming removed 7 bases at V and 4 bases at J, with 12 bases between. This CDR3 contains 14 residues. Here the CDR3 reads CATRGRGGTGELFF. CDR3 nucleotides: TGTGCCACCAGGGGCCGGGGTGGCACCGGGGAGCTGTTTTTT.

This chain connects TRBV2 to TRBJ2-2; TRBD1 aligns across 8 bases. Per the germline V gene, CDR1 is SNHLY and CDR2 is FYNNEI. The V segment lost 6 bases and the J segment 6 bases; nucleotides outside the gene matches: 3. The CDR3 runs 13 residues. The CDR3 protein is CASRPQGAGELFF. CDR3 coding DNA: TGTGCCAGCAGACCACAGGGGGCCGGGGAGCTGTTTTTT.

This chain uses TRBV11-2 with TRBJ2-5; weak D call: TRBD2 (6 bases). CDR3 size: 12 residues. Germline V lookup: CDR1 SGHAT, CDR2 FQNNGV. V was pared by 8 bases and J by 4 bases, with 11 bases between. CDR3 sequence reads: CASGFGRETQYF. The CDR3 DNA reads TGTGCCAGCGGGTTCGGGAGAGAGACCCAGTACTTC.

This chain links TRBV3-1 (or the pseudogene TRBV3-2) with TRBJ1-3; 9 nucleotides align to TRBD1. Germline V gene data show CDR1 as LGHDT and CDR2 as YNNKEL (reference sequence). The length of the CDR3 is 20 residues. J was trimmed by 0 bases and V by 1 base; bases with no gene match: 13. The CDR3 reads CASSQAEDRGRGYSGNTIYF. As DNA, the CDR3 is TGTGCCAGCAGCCAAGCCGAGGACAGGGGACGGGGCTACTCTGGAAACACCATATATTTT.

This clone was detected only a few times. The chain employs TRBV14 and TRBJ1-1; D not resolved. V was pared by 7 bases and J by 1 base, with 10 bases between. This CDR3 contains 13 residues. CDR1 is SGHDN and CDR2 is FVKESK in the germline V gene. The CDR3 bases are TGTGCCAGCAACTACGGAGGGAACACTGAAGCTTTCTTT. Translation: CASNYGGNTEAFF.

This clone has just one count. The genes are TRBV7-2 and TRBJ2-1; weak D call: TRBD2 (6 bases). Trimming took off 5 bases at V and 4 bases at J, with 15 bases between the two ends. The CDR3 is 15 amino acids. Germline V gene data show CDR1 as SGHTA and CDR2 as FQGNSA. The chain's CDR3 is CASSPVGGGYNEQFF. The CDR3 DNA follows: TGTGCCAGCAGCCCGGTAGGTGGGGGGTACAATGAGCAGTTCTTC.

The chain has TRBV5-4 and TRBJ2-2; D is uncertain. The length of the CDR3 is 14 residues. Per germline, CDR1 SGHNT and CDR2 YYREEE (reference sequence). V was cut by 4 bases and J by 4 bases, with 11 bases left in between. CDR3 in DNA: TGTGCCAGCAGCCCAGACACCGCCACCGGGGAGCTGTTTTTT. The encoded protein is CASSPDTATGELFF.

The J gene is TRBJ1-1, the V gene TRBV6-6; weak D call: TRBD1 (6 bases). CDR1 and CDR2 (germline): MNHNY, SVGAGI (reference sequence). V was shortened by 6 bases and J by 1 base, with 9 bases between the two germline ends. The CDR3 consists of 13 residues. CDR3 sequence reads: CASSPQGNTEAFF. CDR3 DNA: TGTGCCAGCAGCCCACAGGGGAACACTGAAGCTTTCTTT.